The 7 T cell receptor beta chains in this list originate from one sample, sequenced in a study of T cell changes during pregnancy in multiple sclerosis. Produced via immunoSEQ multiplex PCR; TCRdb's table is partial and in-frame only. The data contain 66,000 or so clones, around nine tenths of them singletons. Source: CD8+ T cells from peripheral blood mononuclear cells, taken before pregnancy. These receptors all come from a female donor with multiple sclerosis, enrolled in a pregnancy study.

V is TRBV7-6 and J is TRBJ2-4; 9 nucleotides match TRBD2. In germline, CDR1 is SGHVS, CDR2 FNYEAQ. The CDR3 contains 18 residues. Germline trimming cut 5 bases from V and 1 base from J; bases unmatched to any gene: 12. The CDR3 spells CASSRLAGGREAKNIQYF. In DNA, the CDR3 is TGTGCCAGCAGCCGGCTTGCGGGGGGGCGTGAGGCCAAAAACATTCAGTACTTC.

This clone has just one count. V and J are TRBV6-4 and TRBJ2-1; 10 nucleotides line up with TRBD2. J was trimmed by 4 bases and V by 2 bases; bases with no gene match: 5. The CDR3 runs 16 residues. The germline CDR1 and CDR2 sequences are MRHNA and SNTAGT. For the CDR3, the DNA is TGTGCCAGCAGTGACAGCACTAGCGGGGATTACAATGAGCAGTTCTTC. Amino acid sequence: CASSDSTSGDYNEQFF.

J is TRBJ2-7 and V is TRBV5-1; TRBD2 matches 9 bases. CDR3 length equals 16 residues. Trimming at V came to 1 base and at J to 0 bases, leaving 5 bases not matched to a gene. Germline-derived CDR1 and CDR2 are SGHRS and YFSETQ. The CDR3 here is CASSLSSGAHSYEQYF. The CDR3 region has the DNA TGCGCCAGCAGCTTGTCTAGCGGGGCCCACTCCTACGAGCAGTACTTC.

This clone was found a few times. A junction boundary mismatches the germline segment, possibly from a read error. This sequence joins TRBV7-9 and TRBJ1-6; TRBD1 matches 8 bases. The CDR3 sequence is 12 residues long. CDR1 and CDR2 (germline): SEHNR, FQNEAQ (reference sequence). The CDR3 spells CASSLEGQVIYF. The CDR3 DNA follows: TGTGCCAGCAGCTTAGAGGGACAGGTGATTTACTTT.

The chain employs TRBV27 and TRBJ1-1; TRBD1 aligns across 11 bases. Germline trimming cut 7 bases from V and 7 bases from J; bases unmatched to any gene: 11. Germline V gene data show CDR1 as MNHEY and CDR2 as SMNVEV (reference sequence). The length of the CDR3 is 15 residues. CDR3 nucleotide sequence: TGTGCCAGCATCAAATCCGGGACAGGGGGAAATGAAGCTTTCTTT. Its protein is CASIKSGTGGNEAFF.

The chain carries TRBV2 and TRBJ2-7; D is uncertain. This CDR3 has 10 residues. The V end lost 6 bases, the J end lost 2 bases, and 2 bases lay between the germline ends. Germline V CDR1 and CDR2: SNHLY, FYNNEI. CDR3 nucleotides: TGTGCCAGCAGCGCCTACGAGCAGTACTTC. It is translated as CASSAYEQYF.

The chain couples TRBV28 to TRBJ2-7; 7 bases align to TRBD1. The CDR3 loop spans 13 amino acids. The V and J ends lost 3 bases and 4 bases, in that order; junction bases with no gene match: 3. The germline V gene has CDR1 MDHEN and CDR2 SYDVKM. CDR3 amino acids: CASSFTGEYEQYF. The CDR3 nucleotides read TGTGCCAGCAGTTTCACAGGGGAGTACGAGCAGTACTTC.